The clone carrying this T cell receptor (beta chain) was counted between two and nine times. What it binds is unknown. This sample was included in a study of blood T cells in healthy people across ages. Notes on the study in general: Those diversity estimates obtained from one million T cells were thought to be underestimates. Percentage of naive T cells showed a strong correlation with TCR beta diversity.

Together with a sample-barcoded 5' primer, a J-beta primer mix was included in a second PCR lasting about 6 to 11 cycles. TCRdb independently ran MiXCR on the 5' RACE reads; one entry per CDR3 protein. Of hundreds of thousands of distinct CDR3 sequences in the sample, approximately 21% are singletons; the top ten hold under 4%. The draw of peripheral blood yielded 8.5 to 10 milliliters from each donor. V shed 2 bases and J shed 4 bases, with 11 bases lying between them. The V gene's germline CDR1 is MNHEY and CDR2 SMNVEV (reference sequence). The CDR3 contains 15 residues. The clonotype comes from a man between 65 and 85 years old in good health. V usage is TRBV27 and J usage is TRBJ2-2, with D possibly TRBD1 on 6 matching bases. The sequencing sample was made of blood. In DNA, the CDR3 is TGTGCCAGCAGTTTAGCCTCAGGGGCCACCGGGGAGCTGTTTTTT. Translation gives CASSLASGATGELFF.